This is a list of T cell receptor beta chains from one sample in a study of blood T cell repertoires in COVID-19. Profiled with immunoSEQ multiplex PCR; TCRdb holds only in-frame clones, not every one. Of roughly 260,000 clones in the sample, about nine tenths are singletons; the top ten hold roughly 9.8%. Sequencing was performed on peripheral blood. The origin of the receptors is a man between 40 and 49 years old who had recovered from COVID-19. Both conserved end residues are part of each CDR3. The D gene is left open where the match is weak. Clone size is stated in some rows and not others, as once, few, many or a class when expanded.

clone size	V gene	D gene	J gene	CDR3 protein	CDR3 DNA
.	TRBV19	.	TRBJ1-5	CASTLRGQPQHF	TGTGCCAGTACTCTCAGGGGTCAGCCCCAGCATTTT
once	TRBV5-1	TRBD1	TRBJ2-5	CASSLVQGLQETQYF	TGCGCCAGCAGCTTGGTACAGGGGTTACAAGAGACCCAGTACTTC
once	TRBV19	.	TRBJ2-4	CASSIVGGKNIQYF	TGTGCCAGTAGTATAGTGGGAGGAAAAAACATTCAGTACTTC
.	TRBV5-1	TRBD2	TRBJ2-5	CASSLGTSGDLPQYF	TGCGCCAGCAGCCTGGGGACTAGCGGGGATTTACCCCAGTACTTC
.	TRBV3-1/TRBV3-2	.	TRBJ1-2	CASSPQAGRAGGYTF	TGTGCCAGCAGCCCCCAAGCCGGGAGGGCGGGTGGCTACACCTTC
few	TRBV2	.	TRBJ1-1	CASSPELPGAFF	TGTGCCAGCAGCCCCGAACTCCCCGGGGCTTTCTTT
.	TRBV20-1	.	TRBJ2-5	CSANRRGTQYF	TGCAGTGCTAACCGAAGAGGGACCCAGTACTTC
once	TRBV18	.	TRBJ1-2	CASSPPRQLTNYGYTF	TGTGCCAGCTCACCACCGAGACAGCTCACTAACTATGGCTACACCTTC
.	TRBV21-1	.	TRBJ1-1	CASRPRRIRRGEAFF	TGTGCCAGCAGACCACGAAGGATTCGGAGAGGTGAAGCTTTCTTT
.	TRBV19	TRBD2	TRBJ2-1	CASSIVGAGGGNEQFF	TGTGCCAGTAGTATAGTCGGGGCGGGGGGCGGCAATGAGCAGTTCTTC
once	TRBV4-3	.	TRBJ1-6	CASSQEDSNNSPLHF	TGCGCCAGCAGCCAAGAGGACAGTAATAATTCACCCCTCCACTTT
.	TRBV10-3	TRBD2	TRBJ2-3	CAISEPEGLAERTDTQYF	TGTGCCATCAGTGAGCCGGAGGGGCTAGCGGAACGAACAGATACGCAGTATTTT
.	TRBV11-3	TRBD2	TRBJ2-1	CARSEGREGGDNEQFF	TGTGCCAGGAGCGAAGGACGGGAGGGAGGAGACAATGAGCAGTTCTTC
.	TRBV6-5	.	TRBJ1-2	CASTRAGDYGYTF	TGTGCCAGCACTAGGGCAGGGGACTATGGCTACACCTTC
.	TRBV11-2	.	TRBJ2-1	CASSLDPYSNEQFF	TGTGCCAGCAGCTTAGATCCCTACTCCAATGAGCAGTTCTTC
.	TRBV6-1	.	TRBJ2-7	CASSVKVREKSYEQYF	TGTGCCAGCAGTGTCAAGGTCCGGGAAAAATCCTACGAGCAGTACTTC
.	TRBV19	.	TRBJ1-2	CASSAVANYGYTF	TGTGCCAGTAGTGCAGTGGCTAACTATGGCTACACCTTC
.	TRBV30	TRBD2	TRBJ2-1	CAWSVELAGVGEQFF	TGTGCCTGGAGCGTTGAACTAGCGGGAGTGGGTGAGCAGTTCTTC
.	TRBV25-1	.	TRBJ1-2	CASSATGNYGYTF	TGTGCCAGCAGTGCCACAGGAAACTATGGCTACACCTTC
.	TRBV14	.	TRBJ2-5	CASSHDIVGAQYF	TGTGCCAGCAGCCATGATATTGTGGGAGCCCAGTACTTC
.	TRBV18	TRBD2	TRBJ2-3	CASSPPLADTDTQYF	TGTGCCAGCTCACCACCACTAGCGGACACAGATACGCAGTATTTT
.	TRBV3-1/TRBV3-2	TRBD1	TRBJ2-7	CASSAGTGSYEQYF	TGTGCCAGCAGCGCCGGGACAGGGTCCTACGAGCAGTACTTC
.	TRBV19	TRBD2	TRBJ2-7	CASSPGTSRWGYYEQYF	TGTGCCAGTAGTCCTGGGACTAGTAGGTGGGGTTACTACGAGCAGTACTTC
few	TRBV7-9	.	TRBJ2-1	CASSPGFNEQFF	TGTGCCAGCAGCCCTGGCTTCAATGAGCAGTTCTTC
.	TRBV12-2	.	TRBJ2-5	CASREGQALQETQYF	TGTGCAAGTCGCGAGGGACAGGCACTCCAAGAGACCCAGTACTTC
few	TRBV15	.	TRBJ2-1	CATKSGVSYNEQFF	TGTGCCACCAAAAGCGGTGTCTCCTACAATGAGCAGTTCTTC
few	TRBV29-1	.	TRBJ1-1	CSARPGNTEAFF	TGCAGCGCCCGACCGGGGAACACTGAAGCTTTCTTT
.	TRBV25-1	TRBD1	TRBJ2-7	CASSAARDSRPYF	TGTGCCAGCAGTGCGGCCCGGGACAGCCGGCCGTACTTC
.	TRBV12-3/TRBV12-4	.	TRBJ1-2	CASSQAYGYTF	TGTGCCAGCAGCCAGGCCTATGGCTACACCTTC
.	TRBV7-2	.	TRBJ2-7	CASSVDSIYEQYF	TGTGCCAGCAGCGTTGACTCGATCTACGAGCAGTACTTC
.	TRBV7-8	TRBD1	TRBJ1-2	CASSPTRRSGGDGYTF	TGTGCCAGCAGCCCAACCAGGCGTTCAGGGGGTGATGGCTACACCTTC
.	TRBV5-1	.	TRBJ2-5	CASSLPGTQYF	TGCGCCAGCAGCCTTCCAGGGACCCAGTACTTC
.	TRBV3-1/TRBV3-2	TRBD2	TRBJ2-5	CASSLRRGAGGQETQYF	TGTGCCAGCAGCCTAAGAAGGGGAGCGGGGGGGCAAGAGACCCAGTACTTC
.	TRBV21-1	.	TRBJ1-5	CASTPGTEPSNQPQHF	TGTGCCAGCACCCCAGGGACAGAACCTAGCAATCAGCCCCAGCATTTT
.	TRBV5-4	TRBD1	TRBJ1-4	CASTAGQGSNEKLFF	TGTGCCAGCACCGCCGGACAGGGTTCTAATGAAAAACTGTTTTTT
.	TRBV7-2	TRBD2	TRBJ2-1	CASRLTGGAYNEQFF	TGTGCCAGCAGACTTACGGGGGGGGCCTACAATGAGCAGTTCTTC
.	TRBV7-9	TRBD2	TRBJ2-3	CASSNPGTSGSTDTQYF	TGTGCCAGCAGCAACCCCGGGACTAGCGGATCCACAGATACGCAGTATTTT
.	TRBV3-1/TRBV3-2	TRBD2	TRBJ2-5	CASSQGLAGRGRETQYF	TGTGCCAGCAGCCAAGGACTAGCGGGAAGGGGTCGAGAGACCCAGTACTTC
.	TRBV9	.	TRBJ1-4	CASSAGGVFYEKLFF	TGTGCCAGCAGCGCCGGAGGGGTCTTTTATGAAAAACTGTTTTTT
.	TRBV7-2	.	TRBJ2-3	CASSLVRRGSDTQYF	TGTGCCAGCAGCTTAGTTCGTAGGGGTTCAGATACGCAGTATTTT
.	TRBV5-4	TRBD2	TRBJ2-1	CASSLGGGSYNEQFF	TGTGCCAGCAGCTTAGGCGGGGGCTCCTACAATGAGCAGTTCTTC
.	TRBV4-1	.	TRBJ2-7	CASSQAGTPAYEQYF	TGCGCCAGCAGCCAGGCCGGGACACCGGCCTACGAGCAGTACTTC
.	TRBV5-4	TRBD1	TRBJ2-3	CASSRDRDPDTQYF	TGTGCCAGCAGCCGGGACAGGGATCCAGATACGCAGTATTTT
.	TRBV28	TRBD1	TRBJ1-2	CASEAGTGDYGYTF	TGTGCCAGCGAAGCTGGGACAGGGGACTATGGCTACACCTTC
.	TRBV30	.	TRBJ2-1	CAWTGSAGSGYEQFF	TGTGCCTGGACAGGTTCGGCCGGGAGCGGCTATGAGCAGTTCTTC
.	TRBV11-3	TRBD2	TRBJ2-1	CASSLDGLAGEEQFF	TGTGCCAGCAGCTTAGATGGACTAGCGGGGGAGGAGCAGTTCTTC
.	TRBV7-8	.	TRBJ2-6	CASSLGPGANVLTF	TGTGCCAGCAGCCTCGGTCCTGGGGCCAACGTCCTGACTTTC
.	TRBV7-8	TRBD1	TRBJ1-2	CASSLGPRTGRYGYTF	TGTGCCAGCAGCTTAGGGCCCCGGACAGGGAGGTATGGCTACACCTTC
.	TRBV11-2	TRBD1	TRBJ1-2	CASSANRDSSYGYTF	TGTGCCAGCAGCGCGAACCGGGACAGTAGCTATGGCTACACCTTC
.	TRBV11-2	.	TRBJ2-3	CASSSLGGRRTDTQYF	TGTGCCAGCAGCTCACTCGGAGGGCGGCGAACAGATACGCAGTATTTT
.	TRBV4-2	TRBD1	TRBJ2-7	CASTPGQGSYEQYF	TGTGCCAGCACCCCGGGACAGGGGTCCTACGAGCAGTACTTC
.	TRBV5-1	TRBD1	TRBJ1-1	CASSFLGQGAIDPEAFF	TGCGCCAGCAGCTTTCTGGGACAGGGGGCAATTGACCCTGAAGCTTTCTTT
.	TRBV16	.	TRBJ1-1	CASLGQPNTEAFF	TGTGCCAGCCTAGGACAGCCGAACACTGAAGCTTTCTTT
once	TRBV7-2	.	TRBJ1-3	CASSRDTLPGNTIYF	TGTGCCAGCAGCCGGGACACCCTGCCGGGAAACACCATATATTTT
.	TRBV5-4	.	TRBJ2-7	CASSHPGDVSRYEQYF	TGTGCCAGCAGCCACCCAGGGGATGTTAGCCGATACGAGCAGTACTTC
.	TRBV19	TRBD2	TRBJ2-5	CASSMSLRERLGETQYF	TGTGCCAGTAGTATGAGTTTGCGGGAGCGTTTAGGAGAGACCCAGTACTTC
.	TRBV6-5	.	TRBJ1-6	CASRTGSSYNSPLHF	TGTGCCAGCAGAACAGGGAGCTCCTATAATTCACCCCTCCACTTT
.	TRBV10-3	TRBD2	TRBJ2-1	CAITPTSSNEQFF	TGTGCCATCACCCCGACTAGCTCCAATGAGCAGTTCTTC
.	TRBV4-2	TRBD2	TRBJ2-1	CASSQDRLAVYNEQFF	TGTGCCAGCAGCCAAGATCGACTAGCGGTCTACAATGAGCAGTTCTTC